One T cell receptor (beta chain) is described in this entry. The antigen it binds to is not known. Per-base qualities were not stored, and no clone one base away is much larger. CDR1 and CDR2 (MGHRA, YSYEKL) derive from the germline V gene. V is trimmed back by 0 bases and J by 0 bases, and the junction contains 13 bases that no gene match accounts for. Including the terminal cysteine and phenylalanine, the CDR3 comprises 20 residues. The sequence is cut down to CDR3 DNA, 60 bases in frame from base 1. These data come from a study of T cells in tumors after PD-1 blockade (dated by TCRdb to 2018 to 2020). Concerning the study at large: Patients were excluded if they had prior checkpoint blockade, use of systemic immunosuppressants, or recent radiotherapy or other anti-cancer therapy within 4 weeks. Treatment consisted of either cemiplimab 350 mg every 2 weeks or pembrolizumab 200 mg every 3 weeks. Ongoing daily vismodegib 150 mg was also given to a subset of patients during anti-PD-1 treatment. Peripheral blood samples averaged around 120,000 TCR templates (range roughly 24,679-270,000) and 35,000 to 40,000 unique clonotypes. Paired single-cell RNA and TCR sequencing was done in the study on site-matched tumors from patients with BCC or SCC, both before and after anti-PD-1 therapy. Bulk TCR sequencing was performed on about 10 peripheral blood samples from a handful of patients to compare blood and tumor clonotypes. RECIST version 1.1 was used to assess clinical response.

Deep TCRbeta sequencing was performed with the immunoSEQ platform. As for the original processing: Only productive rearrangements were exported from the immunoSEQ Analyzer for further analysis. T cell phenotypes were assigned to bulk TCRbeta clonotypes by matching the clonotypes to single-cell RNA+TCR-seq clones with the same TCRbeta sequence. Clone enrichment in tumor was computed as tumor frequency divided by PBMC frequency from bulk TCR sequencing. TCRs were grouped by GLIPH into specificity groups, defined as clusters of distinct TCRs likely recognizing common antigens via shared CDR3 motifs. TCRdb took this table from immuneACCESS and kept in-frame rearrangements with V and J called. Such tables lack part of the clones; where checked against another copy, unresolved V genes explain under half of the gap, and the rest is unexplained. From that table come the V and J calls and clone size; the DNA was used to work out D and trimming. This sample gives some 60,000 clones in total; over 75% of them show up just once. Jointly, the top ten make up roughly 12% of the sample.

Study-wide findings and limitations: Approximately 38% of tumor TCR clonotypes were found in blood, and some novel exhausted tumor clones appeared in pre-treatment blood, suggesting peripheral recruitment. The source of novel T cell clones was not identified and could include lymphoid organs or rare unexpanded clones within the tumor or its periphery.

The label giving this sample's time point can be read as: before anti-PD-1 therapy. For bulk TCRbeta sequencing, genomic DNA was extracted from tumor biopsies or peripheral blood, and input amounts ranged from about 550 ng to 6,004 ng. All patients had histologically proven advanced or metastatic basal or squamous cell carcinoma and were poor candidates for surgical resection. The basal cell carcinoma cohort was made up of around eleven patients, and bulk tumor TCR sequencing was performed for seven or eight of these patients. Sample: PBMCs, taken before anti-PD-1 treatment. The chain couples TRBV4-1 to TRBJ2-3; 9 of the junction bases match TRBD2. The origin of this receptor is a human donor with basal cell carcinoma. The base sequence is TGCGCCAGCAGCCAAGATTGGGGCGGGGGGGGTAGAACTAGCACAGATACGCAGTATTTT. Translated, this gives CASSQDWGGGGRTSTDTQYF.